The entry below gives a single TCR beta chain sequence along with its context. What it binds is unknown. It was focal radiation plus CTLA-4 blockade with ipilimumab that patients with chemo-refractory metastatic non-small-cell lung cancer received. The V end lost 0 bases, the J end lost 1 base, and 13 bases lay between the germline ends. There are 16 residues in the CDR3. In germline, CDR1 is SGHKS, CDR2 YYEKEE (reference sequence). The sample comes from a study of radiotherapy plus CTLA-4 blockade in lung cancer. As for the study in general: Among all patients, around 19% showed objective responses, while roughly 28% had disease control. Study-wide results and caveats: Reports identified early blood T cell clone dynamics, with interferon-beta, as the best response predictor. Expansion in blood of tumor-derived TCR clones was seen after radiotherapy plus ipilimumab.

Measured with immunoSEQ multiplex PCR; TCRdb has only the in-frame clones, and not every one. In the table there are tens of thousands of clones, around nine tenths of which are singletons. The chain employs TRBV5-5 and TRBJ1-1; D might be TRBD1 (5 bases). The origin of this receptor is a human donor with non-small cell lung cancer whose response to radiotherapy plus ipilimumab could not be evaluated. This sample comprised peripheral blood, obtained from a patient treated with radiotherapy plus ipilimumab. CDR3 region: CASSLAGGAANTEAFF. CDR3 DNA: TGTGCCAGCAGCTTGGCAGGCGGGGCCGCGAACACTGAAGCTTTCTTT.